These T cell receptor beta chains were read from a single sample in a study of CD8 T cells in Susac syndrome. TCRdb re-analysed the immunoSEQ multiplex PCR reads in MiXCR, keeping a single row per CDR3 protein. This sample has under 150,000 distinct CDR3 sequences, with 94% found just once. Input material: CD8+ T cells from PBMCs. The receptors come from a human donor in good health. The CDR3 runs from the conserved cysteine through the conserved F or W.

V gene: TRBV28; J gene: TRBJ2-7; CDR3 protein: CASSPQLAEGGIYEQYF
V gene: TRBV11-2; J gene: TRBJ2-1; CDR3 protein: CASSLIEQFF
V gene: TRBV15; J gene: TRBJ2-3; CDR3 protein: CATSLLGGPGDTQYF
V gene: TRBV29-1; J gene: TRBJ2-1; CDR3 protein: CSVSYSYNEQFF
V gene: TRBV6-5; J gene: TRBJ1-2; CDR3 protein: CASSYSVSSSGYGYTF
V gene: TRBV19; J gene: TRBJ2-1; CDR3 protein: CASAGLEQFF
V gene: TRBV20-1; J gene: TRBJ2-1; CDR3 protein: CSARPREPLPYNEQFF
V gene: TRBV24-1; J gene: TRBJ2-3; CDR3 protein: CATSERASLYDTQYF
V gene: TRBV7-9; J gene: TRBJ2-5; CDR3 protein: CASSLISGYQETQYF
V gene: TRBV19; J gene: TRBJ1-1; CDR3 protein: CASSISLSPEAFF